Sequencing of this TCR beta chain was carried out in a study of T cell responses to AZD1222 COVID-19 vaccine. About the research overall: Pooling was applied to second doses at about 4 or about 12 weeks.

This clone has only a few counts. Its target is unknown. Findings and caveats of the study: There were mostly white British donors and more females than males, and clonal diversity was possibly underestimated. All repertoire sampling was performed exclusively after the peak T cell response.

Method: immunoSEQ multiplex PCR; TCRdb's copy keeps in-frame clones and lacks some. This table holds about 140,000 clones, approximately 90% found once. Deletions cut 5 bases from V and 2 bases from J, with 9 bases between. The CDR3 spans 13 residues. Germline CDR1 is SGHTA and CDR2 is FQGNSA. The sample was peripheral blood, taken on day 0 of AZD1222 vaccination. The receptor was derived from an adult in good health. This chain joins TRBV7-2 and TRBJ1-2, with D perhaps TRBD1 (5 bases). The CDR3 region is CASSLRENYGYTF. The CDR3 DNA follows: TGTGCCAGCAGCCTCAGGGAAAACTATGGCTACACCTTC. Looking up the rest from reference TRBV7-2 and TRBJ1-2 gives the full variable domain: GAGVSQSPSNKVTEKGKDVELRCDPISGHTALYWYRQSLGQGLEFLIYFQGNSAPDKSGLPSDRFSAERTGGSVSTLTIQRTQQEDSAVYLCASSLRENYGYTFGSGTRLTVV.